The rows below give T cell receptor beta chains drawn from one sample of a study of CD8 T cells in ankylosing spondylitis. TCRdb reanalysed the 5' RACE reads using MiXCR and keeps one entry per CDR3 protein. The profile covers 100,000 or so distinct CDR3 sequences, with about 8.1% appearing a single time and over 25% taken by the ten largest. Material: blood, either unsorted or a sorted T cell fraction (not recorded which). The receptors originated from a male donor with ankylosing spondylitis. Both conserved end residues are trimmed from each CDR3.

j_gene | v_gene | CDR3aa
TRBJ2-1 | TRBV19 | ASSMPGGSYNEQF
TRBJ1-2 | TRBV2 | ASSVYIGYT
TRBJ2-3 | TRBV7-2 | ASSLNVGTQY
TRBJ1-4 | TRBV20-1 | SVRGDRLSTNEKLF
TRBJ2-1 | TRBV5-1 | ASSLRDSEDEQF
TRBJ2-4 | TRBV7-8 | ASSLAGLNIQY
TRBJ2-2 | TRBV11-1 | ASSAGLAVWTGELF
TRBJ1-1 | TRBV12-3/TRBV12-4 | ASGDRGGIDTEAF
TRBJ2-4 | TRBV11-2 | ASSLDPRTGPNQNIQY
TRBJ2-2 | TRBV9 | ASSVEGIGTGELF
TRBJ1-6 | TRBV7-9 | ASSSDRGRSPLH
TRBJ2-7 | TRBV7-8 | ASSFSSYEQY
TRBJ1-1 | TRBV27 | ASSLRGSMNTEAF
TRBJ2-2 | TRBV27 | ASSLRGTGELF
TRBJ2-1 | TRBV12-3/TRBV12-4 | ASSWAPRNEQF
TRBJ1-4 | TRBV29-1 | SLRTNEKLF
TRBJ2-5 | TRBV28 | ASSFLTGANQETQY
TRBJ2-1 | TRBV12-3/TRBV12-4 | ASSLAASSGHGGQF
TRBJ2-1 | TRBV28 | ASKLAGGYNEQF
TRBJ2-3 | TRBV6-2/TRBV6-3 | ASSYRGSRTDTQY
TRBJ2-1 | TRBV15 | ATSSSPGDSRGSYNEQF
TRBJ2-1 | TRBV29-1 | SVRQGNEQF
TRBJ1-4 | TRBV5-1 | ASSFNRDIGEKLF
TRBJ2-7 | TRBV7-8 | ASRTGVSYEQY
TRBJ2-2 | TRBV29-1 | SVEEGTNTGELF
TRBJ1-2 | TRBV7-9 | ASSKDRWELDYGYT
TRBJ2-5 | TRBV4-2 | ASSQGRGQGMETQY
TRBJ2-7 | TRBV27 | ASSLGGDRPPLEQY
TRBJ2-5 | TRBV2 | ASSDRQQETQY
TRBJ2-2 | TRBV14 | ASSQVRVDLAGELF
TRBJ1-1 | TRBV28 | ASSPRRSTEAF